These 31 T cell receptor beta chains were sequenced from one sample in a study of shared clonotypes between healthy human individuals. Profiled with immunoSEQ multiplex PCR; TCRdb holds only in-frame clones, not every one. Counted here are some 500,000 clones, approximately 94% occurring once; the ten biggest clones make up under 0.065%. Sequencing was performed on naive CD4+ T cells sorted from blood. This sample's subset: CD45RA+ positively selected. Every receptor here comes from a woman aged 25 to 39 in good health.

The CDR3 spells CASSPGLVITDTQYF. CDR3 DNA: TGTGCCAGCTCACCAGGACTAGTGATCACAGATACGCAGTATTTT. The chain combines TRBV18 with TRBJ2-3; 7 bases fit TRBD2. CDR1 KGHSH and CDR2 LQKENI come from the germline V gene. This CDR3 has 15 amino acids. Trimming at V came to 2 bases and at J to 2 bases, leaving 4 bases not matched to a gene.

The chain uses TRBV28 and TRBJ1-1; D is unresolved. Per the germline V gene, CDR1 is MDHEN and CDR2 is SYDVKM. The CDR3 runs 15 residues. V lost 8 bases and J lost 1, with 17 bases in between. Here the CDR3 reads CASPPRGRANTEAFF. CDR3 nucleotide sequence: TGTGCCAGCCCCCCTCGAGGTAGGGCGAACACTGAAGCTTTCTTT. Filled out from reference TRBV28 and TRBJ1-1, the complete variable domain reads DVKVTQSSRYLVKRTGEKVFLECVQDMDHENMFWYRQDPGLGLRLIYFSYDVKMKEKGDIPEGYSVSREKKERFSLILESASTNQTSMYLCASPPRGRANTEAFFGQGTRLTVV.

The gene calls are TRBV6-5 and TRBJ2-7; 11 bases agree with TRBD1. The CDR3 is made up of 15 amino acids. V was pared by 6 bases and J by 3 bases, with 7 bases of the junction left unmatched. Germline CDR1 is MNHEY and CDR2 is SVGAGI. The CDR3 coding sequence is TGTGCCAGCAGCCGACCGGGACAGGGGGACTACGAGCAGTACTTC. It translates to CASSRPGQGDYEQYF.

The chain carries TRBV6-4 and TRBJ1-1; D is unclear. CDR3 length equals 13 residues. CDR1 is MRHNA, CDR2 SNTAGT, per germline. The V and J ends lost 6 bases and 0 bases respectively, with 8 bases between them. CDR3 amino acids: CASRRGLNTEAFF. The CDR3 DNA reads TGTGCCAGCAGGCGAGGCCTGAACACTGAAGCTTTCTTT.

This chain connects TRBV27 to TRBJ2-2, with D hard to call. The V and J ends lost 5 bases and 3 bases respectively, with 13 bases between them. In germline, CDR1 is MNHEY, CDR2 SMNVEV (reference sequence). The CDR3 has 15 residues. The CDR3 coding sequence is TGTGCCAGCAGTAAGATCGAAAGGGACACCGGGGAGCTGTTTTTT. Its protein product is CASSKIERDTGELFF.

The chain uses TRBV14 and TRBJ2-7, with D unresolved. The CDR3 totals 13 residues. V was pared by 8 bases and J by 2 bases, with 13 bases between. Germline V gene data show CDR1 as SGHDN and CDR2 as FVKESK. The CDR3 spells CASLSFPTYEQYF. CDR3 DNA sequence: TGTGCCAGCCTATCTTTTCCGACCTACGAGCAGTACTTC.

For this clone: Other nucleotide sequences from this sample produce the same CDR3. This chain links TRBV7-9 with TRBJ1-1; D gene ambiguous. The CDR3 is 13 amino acids. V lost 0 bases and J lost 1, with 3 bases in between. Germline V gene data show CDR1 as SEHNR and CDR2 as FQNEAQ (reference sequence). The CDR3 region has the DNA TGTGCCAGCAGCTTAGCAGAGAACACTGAAGCTTTCTTT. Translated: CASSLAENTEAFF.

The gene calls are TRBV4-1 and TRBJ2-7; maybe TRBD1 (5 bases). CDR1 MGHRA and CDR2 YSYEKL come from the germline V gene. V was pared by 5 bases and J by 4 bases, with 21 bases between. CDR3 size: 16 residues. The CDR3: CASSSRRPATEYEQYF. The CDR3 coding sequence is TGCGCCAGCAGCTCCCGCCGGCCAGCGACAGAGTACGAGCAGTACTTC.

The rearrangement joins TRBV9 to TRBJ2-1; D not certain. Trimming left V 2 bases short and J 5 bases short, with 11 bases between. In germline, CDR1 is SGDLS, CDR2 YYNGEE. The CDR3 sequence is 14 residues long. The CDR3 coding sequence is TGTGCCAGCAGCGTCGAGGATTTTAACAATGAGCAGTTCTTC. It is translated as CASSVEDFNNEQFF.

As for this clone: This sample also contains other DNA sequences that code for the same CDR3. The chain carries TRBV28 and TRBJ2-7; D possibly corresponds to TRBD1 (6 bases). Germline lookup yields CDR1 MDHEN and CDR2 SYDVKM. The V and J ends lost 6 bases and 1 base respectively, with 7 bases between them. The CDR3 is made up of 12 amino acids. The CDR3 DNA follows: TGTGCCAGCAGACAGGGTTCCTACGAGCAGTACTTC. This codes for CASRQGSYEQYF.

The genes are TRBV5-1 and TRBJ2-7; no definite D call. Deletions cut 2 bases from V and 0 bases from J, with 15 bases between. Germline V gene sequence: CDR1 SGHRS, CDR2 YFSETQ. The CDR3 has 16 residues. As DNA, the CDR3 is TGCGCCAGCAGCTTACAAGAACCGACGAGCTCCTACGAGCAGTACTTC. Translation: CASSLQEPTSSYEQYF.

The chain combines TRBV6-5 with TRBJ2-1; a weak D match, TRBD1 (6 bases). V was shortened by 0 bases and J by 5 bases, with 11 bases between the two germline ends. Per the germline V gene, CDR1 is MNHEY and CDR2 is SVGAGI. The CDR3 has 15 residues. The CDR3 region has the DNA TGTGCCAGCAGTTACTCTGTAGGGGGACACAATGAGCAGTTCTTC. Protein: CASSYSVGGHNEQFF.

This clone was seen only once. The chain combines TRBV7-6 with TRBJ1-1; D gene unclear. Between the trimmed V and J ends, which lost 1 base and 0 bases, there was a span of 15 bases. CDR3 length equals 17 residues. CDR1 is SGHVS and CDR2 is FNYEAQ in the germline V gene. The CDR3 reads CASSLGSGPRMNTEAFF. CDR3 sequence (DNA): TGTGCCAGCAGCTTAGGCTCAGGTCCCCGTATGAACACTGAAGCTTTCTTT.

V usage is TRBV6-1 and J usage is TRBJ2-7, with D uncertain. The CDR3 length is 10 residues. CDR1 is MNHNS and CDR2 is SASEGT in the germline V gene. Trimming left V 7 bases short and J 3 bases short, with 4 bases between. The CDR3 bases are TGTGCCAGCAACCTCTACGAGCAGTACTTC. Amino acid sequence: CASNLYEQYF.

The CDR3 region has the DNA TGTGCCAGCAGCTTACTCGAGACCCAGTACTTC. Translating it yields CASSLLETQYF. This chain joins TRBV7-9 and TRBJ2-5; D is unclear. Trimming removed 2 bases from V and 5 bases from J, with 3 bases in between. Germline V gene lookup returns CDR1 SEHNR and CDR2 FQNEAQ (reference sequence). The CDR3 totals 11 residues. The full variable domain, with the rest looked up from reference TRBV7-9 and TRBJ2-5, is DTGVSQNPRHKITKRGQNVTFRCDPISEHNRLYWYRQTLGQGPEFLTYFQNEAQLEKSRLLSDRFSAERPKGSFSTLEIQRTEQGDSAMYLCASSLLETQYFGPGTRLLVL.

This sequence joins TRBV28 and TRBJ2-1, with D possibly being TRBD1 (5 bases). CDR1 is MDHEN and CDR2 is SYDVKM in the germline V gene. V gave up 2 bases and J gave up 2 bases, with 16 bases separating them. The CDR3 loop spans 17 amino acids. The CDR3 region is CASSLPINRRTYNEQFF. CDR3 bases: TGTGCCAGCAGTTTACCTATTAACAGGAGAACCTACAATGAGCAGTTCTTC.

The V gene is TRBV9, the J gene TRBJ2-2; TRBD2 agrees at 7 bases. Trimming removed 0 bases from V and 5 bases from J; junction bases left unmatched: 4. Germline V gene lookup returns CDR1 SGDLS and CDR2 YYNGEE. The CDR3 spans 15 residues. CDR3 sequence: CASSVGEGRTGELFF. In nucleotides, the CDR3 is TGTGCCAGCAGCGTAGGGGAGGGCCGTACCGGGGAGCTGTTTTTT.

The rearrangement joins TRBV4-2 to TRBJ2-5; either TRBD1 or TRBD2 may fit D (5 bases each). The CDR3 totals 15 residues. The germline V gene has CDR1 LGHNA and CDR2 YNFKEQ. The ends were cut back, 0 bases at V and 9 bases at J, with 17 bases in the middle. The CDR3 DNA is TGTGCCAGCAGCCAAGATTGGTCTTCTGTGGGGGCCCAGTACTTC. It yields the protein CASSQDWSSVGAQYF.

As regards this clone: Other DNA sequences in this specimen translate into the identical CDR3. The chain employs TRBV28 and TRBJ1-1; D is uncertain. Trimming cost V 2 bases and J 7 bases, with 8 bases left between them. The germline gives CDR1 MDHEN, CDR2 SYDVKM. The CDR3 is 12 amino acids. Here the CDR3 DNA reads TGTGCCAGCAGTTTAGATAGGCTTGAAGCTTTCTTT. Its protein product is CASSLDRLEAFF.

The chain employs TRBV7-9 and TRBJ1-1; the D gene is possibly TRBD1 (5 bases). CDR1 is SEHNR and CDR2 is FQNEAQ in the germline V gene (reference sequence). The ends were cut back, 0 bases at V and 9 bases at J, with 11 bases in the middle. This CDR3 is built from 13 residues. The CDR3 is CASSLAGAKQAFF. In DNA, the CDR3 is TGTGCCAGCAGCTTAGCAGGGGCGAAACAAGCTTTCTTT.

This chain joins TRBV7-2 and TRBJ1-4, with 9 bases fitting TRBD1. Germline CDR1 is SGHTA and CDR2 is FQGNSA. This CDR3 contains 15 residues. J gave up 7 bases and V 3 bases, and 6 bases lay outside the gene matches. CDR3 amino acids: CASSLNRDRVEKLFF. In DNA form, the CDR3 reads TGTGCCAGCAGCTTGAACCGGGACAGGGTTGAAAAACTGTTTTTT.

The chain employs TRBV20-1 and TRBJ2-5; D is undetermined. V lost 7 bases, J lost 6 bases, and 12 bases lay in between. Germline V lookup: CDR1 DFQATT, CDR2 SNEGSKA (reference sequence). The CDR3 sequence is 11 residues long. The CDR3: CSVGMRKTQYF. The CDR3 nucleotides read TGCAGTGTGGGTATGCGGAAGACCCAGTACTTC.

This chain links TRBV5-1 with TRBJ1-2; D is unclear. This CDR3 comprises 16 residues. The ends were cut back, 0 bases at V and 4 bases at J, with 16 bases in the middle. Germline CDR1 is SGHRS and CDR2 is YFSETQ. The CDR3 nucleotides are TGCGCCAGCAGCTTGGCCGGTTGGCGGGAGTTCTATGGCTACACCTTC. Protein sequence: CASSLAGWREFYGYTF.

V gene TRBV9 combines with J gene TRBJ1-2; D might be TRBD1 (5 bases). Germline loops: CDR1 SGDLS, CDR2 YYNGEE. Trimming took 3 bases from V and 4 from J, leaving 19 bases between them. The CDR3 runs 16 residues. CDR3 residues: CASSALLGGQTYGYTF. The DNA for the CDR3 is TGTGCCAGCAGCGCTTTGTTGGGGGGTCAGACCTATGGCTACACCTTC.

This clone was recorded once. The V gene is TRBV15, the J gene TRBJ2-5, with D possibly matching TRBD1 (6 bases). The CDR3 runs to 14 residues. Germline CDR1 and CDR2: LNHNV and YYDKDF (reference sequence). Deletions cut 4 bases from V and 2 bases from J, with 11 bases between. As DNA, the CDR3 is TGTGCCACCAGCAAAGGGACATCACAAGAGACCCAGTACTTC. It specifies CATSKGTSQETQYF.

The chain recombines TRBV28 with TRBJ2-1; possibly TRBD1 or TRBD2 for D (6 bases each). CDR3 length: 16 residues. The germline V and J ends were trimmed by 5 bases and 3 bases, with 17 bases remaining between them. Per germline, CDR1 MDHEN and CDR2 SYDVKM. The DNA of the CDR3 is TGTGCCAGCAGTGGCCAGGGGACTTCCTTCTACAATGAGCAGTTCTTC. Protein sequence: CASSGQGTSFYNEQFF.

V and J are TRBV10-3 and TRBJ2-1; 9 bases line up with TRBD1. Unmatched junction bases numbered 8, after V lost 3 bases and J lost 2 bases. CDR1 and CDR2 (germline): ENHRY, SYGVKD. This CDR3 contains 17 residues. The CDR3 nucleotides are TGTGCCATCAGTGATCCCGGACAGGGGAACACCTACAATGAGCAGTTCTTC. Protein product: CAISDPGQGNTYNEQFF.

V is TRBV5-4 and J is TRBJ1-1; TRBD1 might be the D (6 bases). The V gene's germline CDR1 is SGHNT and CDR2 YYREEE (reference sequence). The length of the CDR3 is 16 residues. Trimming cost V 4 bases and J 2 bases, with 18 bases left between them. CDR3 loop: CASSKGTGTSNTEAFF. DNA for the CDR3: TGTGCCAGCAGCAAGGGAACCGGGACATCTAACACTGAAGCTTTCTTT.

The CDR3 sequence: CASSLVSGEYEQYF. DNA of the CDR3: TGTGCCAGCAGTTTAGTCAGCGGAGAATACGAGCAGTACTTC. This chain connects TRBV27 to TRBJ2-7; tentative D call: TRBD2 (5 bases). This CDR3 spans 14 amino acids. V lost 2 bases and J 4 bases, leaving 12 bases between the germline ends. Looked up from germline, CDR1 is MNHEY and CDR2 is SMNVEV (reference sequence).

The rearrangement links TRBV15 to TRBJ2-3; TRBD2 matches at 10 bases. V lost 2 bases and J lost 0; bases outside the gene matches: 5. Germline CDR1 is LNHNV and CDR2 is YYDKDF (reference sequence). CDR3 length equals 17 residues. The CDR3 reads CATSRPGLASSTDTQYF. The DNA for the CDR3 is TGTGCCACCAGCAGACCGGGACTAGCGTCTAGCACAGATACGCAGTATTTT.

The genes are TRBV18 and TRBJ1-2; 7 positions match TRBD1. The V and J ends lost 3 bases and 4 bases, in that order; junction bases with no gene match: 2. The germline gives CDR1 KGHSH, CDR2 LQKENI. This CDR3 is 13 amino acids long. The CDR3, as DNA: TGTGCCAGCTCACCGGAGGGGGCCTATGGCTACACCTTC. Its translation is CASSPEGAYGYTF.